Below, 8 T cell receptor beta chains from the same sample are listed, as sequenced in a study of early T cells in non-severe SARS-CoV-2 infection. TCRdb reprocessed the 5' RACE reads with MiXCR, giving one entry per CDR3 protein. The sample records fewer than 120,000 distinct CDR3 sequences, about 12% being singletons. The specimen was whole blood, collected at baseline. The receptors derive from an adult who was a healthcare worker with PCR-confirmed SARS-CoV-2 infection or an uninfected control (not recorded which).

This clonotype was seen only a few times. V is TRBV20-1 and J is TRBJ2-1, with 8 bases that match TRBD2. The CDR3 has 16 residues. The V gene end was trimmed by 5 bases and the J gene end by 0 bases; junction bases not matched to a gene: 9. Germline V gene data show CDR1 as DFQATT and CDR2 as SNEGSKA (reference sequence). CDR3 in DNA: TGCAGTGCTCACCACTTAGCGGGGAGCTCCTACAATGAGCAGTTCTTC. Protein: CSAHHLAGSSYNEQFF.

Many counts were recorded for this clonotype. The CDR3 DNA sequence: TGCAGTGCCGTTACAGGGGGCACTGAAGCTTTCTTT. As protein: CSAVTGGTEAFF. The chain joins TRBV20-1 to TRBJ1-1, with 8 bases lining up with TRBD1. The CDR3 is made up of 12 amino acids. Per the germline V gene, CDR1 is DFQATT and CDR2 is SNEGSKA (reference sequence). The trim removed 6 bases at V and 4 bases at J, leaving 4 bases unmatched.

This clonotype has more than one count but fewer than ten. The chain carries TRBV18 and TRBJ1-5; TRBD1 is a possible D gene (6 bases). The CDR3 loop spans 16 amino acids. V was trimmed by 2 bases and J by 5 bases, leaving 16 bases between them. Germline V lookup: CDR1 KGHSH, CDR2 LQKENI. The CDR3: CASSPWGGRQDQPQHF. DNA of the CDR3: TGTGCCAGCTCACCATGGGGGGGCAGGCAGGATCAGCCCCAGCATTTT.

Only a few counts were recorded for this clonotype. Here the CDR3 DNA reads TGTGCCAGCAGCTTGAGTTTTTTGGGACTAGCCTACAATGAGCAGTTCTTC. Its protein product is CASSLSFLGLAYNEQFF. This chain joins TRBV7-2 and TRBJ2-1, with TRBD2 matching 8 bases. CDR1 and CDR2 (germline): SGHTA, FQGNSA. The CDR3 runs to 17 residues. V shed 3 bases and J 2 bases; nucleotides not matched to a gene: 9.

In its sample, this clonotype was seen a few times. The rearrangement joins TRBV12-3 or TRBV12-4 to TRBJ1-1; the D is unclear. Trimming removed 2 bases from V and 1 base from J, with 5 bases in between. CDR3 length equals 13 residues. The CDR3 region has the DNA TGTGCCAGCAGTTTAAAGGGGAACACTGAAGCTTTCTTT. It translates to CASSLKGNTEAFF.

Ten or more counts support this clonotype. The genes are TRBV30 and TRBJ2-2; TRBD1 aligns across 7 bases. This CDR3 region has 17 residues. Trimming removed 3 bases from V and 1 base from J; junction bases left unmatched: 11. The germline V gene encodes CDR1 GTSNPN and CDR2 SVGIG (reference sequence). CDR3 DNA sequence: TGTGCCTGGAGGGAATTGCAGGGGGTGAAGAACACCGGGGAGCTGTTTTTT. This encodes CAWRELQGVKNTGELFF. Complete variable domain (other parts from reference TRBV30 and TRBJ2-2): SQTIHQWPATLVQPVGSPLSLECTVEGTSNPNLYWYRQAAGRGLQLLFYSVGIGQISSEVPQNLSASRPQDRQFILSSKKLLLSDSGFYLCAWRELQGVKNTGELFFGEGSRLTVL.

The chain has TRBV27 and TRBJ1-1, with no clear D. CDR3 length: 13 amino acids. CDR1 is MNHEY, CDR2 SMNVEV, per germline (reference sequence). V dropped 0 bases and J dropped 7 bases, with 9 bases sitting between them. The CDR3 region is CASSLSPRDEAFF. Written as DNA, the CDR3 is TGTGCCAGCAGTTTATCCCCTCGGGATGAAGCTTTCTTT.

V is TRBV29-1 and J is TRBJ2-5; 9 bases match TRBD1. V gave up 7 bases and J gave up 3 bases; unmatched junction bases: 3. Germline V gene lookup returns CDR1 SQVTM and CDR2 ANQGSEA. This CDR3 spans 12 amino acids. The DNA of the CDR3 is TGCAGCGCTTGGACAGGGGAAGAGACCCAGTACTTC. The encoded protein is CSAWTGEETQYF.